This TCR beta chain was recorded in a study of beta chain features in type 1 diabetes. Expressed TCRB transcripts were sequenced after all isolated RNA was converted to cDNA. The protocol was immunoSEQ multiplex PCR, while the TCRdb copy is restricted to in-frame clones and leaves out a portion. The data show roughly 170,000 clones, 10% to 15% seen once. Every sorted population was more than 95% pure. Germline-derived CDR1 and CDR2 are LNHDA and SQIVND (reference sequence). The CDR3 spans 13 residues. Deletions cut 10 bases from V and 2 bases from J, with 14 bases between. The sample was central memory CD4+ T cells from blood. This clonotype was sampled from a woman in her late teens or twenties in good health. V and J are TRBV19 and TRBJ1-2; D is unclear. The CDR3 region is CATQERGNYGYTF. In DNA, the CDR3 is TGTGCCACCCAAGAGCGAGGGAACTATGGCTACACCTTC.